Below are 25 T cell receptor beta chains sequenced from a single sample in a study of cytomegalovirus exposure and HLA in healthy donors. Amplification used 60 Vbeta primers and 13 Jbeta primers. Assay used: immunoSEQ multiplex PCR; TCRdb lists only in-frame clones, some missing. Among roughly 43,000 clones, about 80% were seen once, and the ten largest hold roughly 1.4%. The specimen sequenced was PBMCs. The receptors derive from a young man in good health and CMV-seronegative.

Regarding this clone: A junction boundary mismatches the germline segment, possibly from a read error. The genes are TRBV11-1 and TRBJ2-7; 11 positions match TRBD2. Germline V gene data show CDR1 as SGHAT and CDR2 as FQDESV (reference sequence). The CDR3 has 15 residues. The CDR3 reads CASSGPGLAEDERYF. DNA for the CDR3: TGTGCCAGCAGCGGACCGGGACTAGCGGAGGACGAGCGGTACTTC.

The J gene is TRBJ1-4, the V gene TRBV5-1; TRBD1 aligns across 12 bases. The ends lost 4 bases at V and 1 base at J; junction bases unmatched: 5. This CDR3 comprises 17 residues. Per the germline V gene, CDR1 is SGHRS and CDR2 is YFSETQ. The chain's CDR3 is CASSRGTGGLTNEKLFF. The CDR3 DNA reads TGCGCCAGCAGCAGAGGGACAGGGGGCCTAACTAATGAAAAACTGTTTTTT.

This clone was found once. The gene calls are TRBV5-6 and TRBJ2-5; D may be TRBD2 (6 bases). There are 14 residues in the CDR3. Germline CDR1 reads SGHDT; CDR2 reads YYEEEE. The V end lost 4 bases, the J end lost 7 bases, and 17 bases lay between the germline ends. CDR3 DNA sequence: TGTGCCAGCAGCGCCCGGGACTCCTTGGGGACCCAGTACTTC. It translates to CASSARDSLGTQYF.

The J gene is TRBJ1-3, the V gene TRBV28; 7 positions match TRBD1. Germline CDR1 is MDHEN and CDR2 is SYDVKM. This CDR3 is 20 amino acids long. The junction had 22 bases not matched to a gene; V was cut back by 5 bases and J by 3 bases. The CDR3 region is CASSLHPDRVKMASGNTIYF. The CDR3 DNA reads as TGTGCCAGCAGTCTACACCCTGACAGGGTGAAAATGGCAAGTGGAAACACCATATATTTT.

The genes are TRBV19 and TRBJ2-1, with 10 positions matching TRBD2. The CDR3 runs to 18 residues. From germline, CDR1 is LNHDA and CDR2 SQIVND (reference sequence). Losses at the gene ends were 5 bases for V and 8 bases for J; bases not matched to a gene: 18. CDR3 sequence reads: CASSAERWLAGVADEQFF. CDR3 nucleotide sequence: TGTGCCAGTAGTGCAGAGAGGTGGCTAGCGGGAGTTGCAGATGAGCAGTTCTTC.

The chain links TRBV6-5 to TRBJ2-7, with D unclear. Germline V gives CDR1 MNHEY, CDR2 SVGAGI. The CDR3 loop spans 16 amino acids. Trimming removed 2 bases from V and 3 bases from J, with 17 bases in between. The CDR3: CASSYREAPAGYEQYF. CDR3 bases: TGTGCCAGCAGTTACAGAGAAGCTCCCGCCGGCTACGAGCAGTACTTC.

The J gene is TRBJ2-5, the V gene TRBV12-5, with no clear D. CDR1 is LGHNT and CDR2 is FRNRAP in the germline V gene. The V end was cut by 9 bases, the J end by 0 bases, with 11 bases between. The CDR3 extends over 13 amino acids. This chain's CDR3 is CASSFPDQETQYF. Written as DNA, the CDR3 is TGTGCTAGCTCCTTCCCGGACCAAGAGACCCAGTACTTC.

There are a few counts of this clone. V gene TRBV7-6 combines with J gene TRBJ1-1; maybe TRBD1 (5 bases). CDR1 is SGHVS and CDR2 is FNYEAQ in the germline V gene. The CDR3 sequence is 13 residues long. V gave up 1 base and J gave up 7 bases, with 10 bases separating them. The CDR3 nucleotides are TGTGCCAGCAGCTTAGGGGCGGACAATGAAGCTTTCTTT. Its protein is CASSLGADNEAFF. Supplemented by reference TRBV7-6 and TRBJ1-1, the full variable domain reads GAGVSQSPRYKVTKRGQDVALRCDPISGHVSLYWYRQALGQGPEFLTYFNYEAQQDKSGLPNDRFSAERPEGSISTLTIQRTEQRDSAMYRCASSLGADNEAFFGQGTRLTVV.

The chain is built from TRBV4-3 and TRBJ2-1, with 12 bases aligning to TRBD1. The germline V gene encodes CDR1 LGHNA and CDR2 YSLEER. This CDR3 contains 15 residues. The junction had 4 bases not matched to a gene; V was cut back by 4 bases and J by 6 bases. The CDR3 coding sequence is TGCGCCAGCAGCCCTGGGACAGGGGGCACCAATGAGCAGTTCTTC. Amino acid sequence: CASSPGTGGTNEQFF.

The gene calls are TRBV18 and TRBJ2-5; 8 nucleotides line up with TRBD1. The J call is uncertain, as TRBJ2-7 better fits the DNA end. Germline lookup yields CDR1 KGHSH and CDR2 LQKENI. The length of the CDR3 is 15 residues. The CDR3 reads CASSPRTGSSYEQYF. The CDR3, as DNA: TGTGCCAGCTCACCCCGGACAGGGAGCTCCTACGAGCAGTACTTC.

J is TRBJ1-3 and V is TRBV9, with D perhaps matching TRBD1 (6 bases). In germline, CDR1 is SGDLS, CDR2 YYNGEE. V dropped 3 bases and J dropped 9 bases, with 13 bases sitting between them. The CDR3 contains 13 residues. The chain's CDR3 is CASSGRDTTTIYF. In DNA form, the CDR3 reads TGTGCCAGCAGCGGCCGGGACACTACCACCATATATTTT.

This clone was observed a handful of times. The chain couples TRBV11-2 to TRBJ2-1; 8 bases match TRBD1. The CDR3 spans 15 residues. Per germline, CDR1 SGHAT and CDR2 FQNNGV. Trimming cost V 5 bases and J 3 bases; bases outside gene matches: 6. The CDR3 DNA reads as TGTGCCAGCAGCCCTGGGACAGGAAACTACAATGAGCAGTTCTTC. Translating it yields CASSPGTGNYNEQFF.

The genes are TRBV6-1 and TRBJ2-5; 9 nucleotides agree with TRBD1. There are 14 residues in the CDR3. Germline CDR1 and CDR2: MNHNS and SASEGT. J gave up 11 bases and V 5 bases, and 12 bases lay outside the gene matches. The CDR3 DNA follows: TGTGCCAGCAGTCTGACAGGGGGTTTCGGGGAGCAGTACTTC. It yields the protein CASSLTGGFGEQYF.

The gene calls are TRBV23-1 and TRBJ2-1; 11 positions agree with TRBD1. TRBV23-1 is recorded as an ORF, its role being uncertain. The CDR3 is 16 residues long. V was pared by 0 bases and J by 5 bases, with 3 bases of the junction left unmatched. The CDR3 nucleotides read TGCGCCAGCAGTCAATCGAGGACAGGGGGCAACAATGAGCAGTTCTTC. It translates to CASSQSRTGGNNEQFF.

Only a few counts were recorded for this clone. The chain joins TRBV7-9 to TRBJ1-4; no clear D. V was clipped by 2 bases and J by 0 bases, with 4 bases between them. CDR1 is SEHNR and CDR2 is FQNEAQ in the germline V gene (reference sequence). CDR3 length equals 14 residues. The CDR3 DNA is TGTGCCAGCAGCTTACTCGCAACTAATGAAAAACTGTTTTTT. It translates to CASSLLATNEKLFF. The full variable domain, completed using reference TRBV7-9 and TRBJ1-4, is DTGVSQNPRHKITKRGQNVTFRCDPISEHNRLYWYRQTLGQGPEFLTYFQNEAQLEKSRLLSDRFSAERPKGSFSTLEIQRTEQGDSAMYLCASSLLATNEKLFFGSGTQLSVL.

The V and J genes are TRBV7-2 and TRBJ2-7; possibly TRBD2 for D (5 bases). CDR1 SGHTA and CDR2 FQGNSA come from the germline V gene. Trimming cost V 2 bases and J 3 bases, with 11 bases left between them. The CDR3 spans 14 residues. The CDR3, as DNA: TGTGCCAGCAGCTTAAATCGACGGGGCTACGAGCAGTACTTC. Its protein product is CASSLNRRGYEQYF.

V gene TRBV4-2 combines with J gene TRBJ1-2; possibly TRBD1 for D (5 bases). CDR1 LGHNA and CDR2 YNFKEQ come from the germline V gene. The CDR3 consists of 15 residues. The V gene lost 0 bases and the J gene lost 6 bases, with 14 bases spanning the gap. In DNA form, the CDR3 reads TGTGCCAGCAGCCAAGAGTTGGCAGGGTCTAATGGCTACACCTTC. Translating gives CASSQELAGSNGYTF.

This rearrangement joins TRBV5-1 to TRBJ1-4, with D possibly being TRBD1 (6 bases). This CDR3 comprises 16 residues. Trimming shortened V by 1 base and J by 6 bases, and 16 bases separated the two germline ends. CDR1 and CDR2 from the germline V gene are SGHRS and YFSETQ. The CDR3 loop reads CASSLRPGGRDEKLFF. The CDR3 DNA reads TGCGCCAGCAGCTTGAGGCCGGGGGGCCGGGATGAAAAACTGTTTTTT.

This clone has only a few counts. This chain connects TRBV11-3 to TRBJ2-1; 10 nucleotides line up with TRBD2. The V gene's germline CDR1 is SGHNT and CDR2 YENEEA. This CDR3 contains 19 residues. V trimming: 1 base; J trimming: 6 bases; junction bases outside the gene matches: 15. The CDR3 bases are TGTGCCAGCAGCTTAGTAGGAGGAGCGGGAGGGTCGGTGGGCAATGAGCAGTTCTTC. Residues: CASSLVGGAGGSVGNEQFF.

Here the CDR3 DNA reads TGTGCCAGCAGTCCCCAACAGGGGGTACTTCTTGAGCAGTACTTC. Translating gives CASSPQQGVLLEQYF. The chain employs TRBV6-5 and TRBJ2-7, with TRBD1 matching 8 bases. Germline CDR1 MNHEY, CDR2 SVGAGI. The ends lost 5 bases at V and 7 bases at J; junction bases unmatched: 13. The length of the CDR3 is 15 residues.

The chain couples TRBV15 to TRBJ2-7, with 8 bases aligning to TRBD1. After removal of 1 base from V and 6 bases from J, the junction contained 11 bases not matched to a gene. Germline V gene data show CDR1 as LNHNV and CDR2 as YYDKDF (reference sequence). This CDR3 contains 16 residues. This CDR3 is CATSRGSGQGNSEQYF. CDR3 DNA: TGTGCCACCAGCAGAGGCTCAGGACAGGGTAATAGCGAGCAGTACTTC.

The chain uses TRBV5-1 and TRBJ1-2, with 7 bases matching TRBD1. The length of the CDR3 is 16 residues. Trimming took 0 bases from V and 7 from J; bases not matched to a gene: 12. Germline assignment: CDR1 SGHRS and CDR2 YFSETQ. DNA of the CDR3: TGCGCCAGCAGCTTGGTCAGGGGGGCCGGTTTCGGTGGCTACACCTTC. Its translation: CASSLVRGAGFGGYTF.

This rearrangement joins TRBV6-5 to TRBJ2-7; 10 positions agree with TRBD1. The CDR3 has 14 residues. Losses at the gene ends were 6 bases for V and 3 bases for J; bases not matched to a gene: 5. Germline V lookup: CDR1 MNHEY, CDR2 SVGAGI. The CDR3 protein is CASRTGQGIYEQYF. The CDR3 DNA sequence: TGTGCCAGCAGAACGGGACAGGGGATCTACGAGCAGTACTTC.

The chain joins TRBV4-2 to TRBJ2-5; 10 bases align to TRBD2. Germline V lookup: CDR1 LGHNA, CDR2 YNFKEQ. With 0 bases clipped from V and 5 bases from J, the junction kept 6 bases outside the gene matches. The CDR3 runs 16 residues. CDR3 in DNA: TGTGCCAGCAGCCAAGATACCAGCGGGAGGGGGGAGACCCAGTACTTC. This sequence encodes CASSQDTSGRGETQYF.

CDR3 sequence (DNA): TGTGCCACCAGCAGGCGCCCGGGACACGGAAACACCATATATTTT. Its translation: CATSRRPGHGNTIYF. The chain employs TRBV15 and TRBJ1-3; TRBD1 might be the D (6 bases). The CDR3 runs 15 residues. V lost 3 bases, J lost 4 bases, and 13 bases lay in between. CDR1 is LNHNV, CDR2 YYDKDF, per germline (reference sequence).